The rows below give T cell receptor beta chains drawn from one sample of a study of early T cells in non-severe SARS-CoV-2 infection. TCRdb passed the 5' RACE reads through MiXCR, listing each CDR3 protein once. The profile shows about 26,000 distinct CDR3 sequences, approximately 5% of them singletons. Material for sequencing was whole blood. These TCRs come from an adult who was a healthcare worker with PCR-confirmed SARS-CoV-2 infection or an uninfected control (not recorded which). The CDR3 runs from the conserved cysteine through the conserved F or W. The D gene is left open where the match is weak. For some rows the clone size is stated as once, few or many, or as a class when expanded; others skip it.

v_call	d_call	j_call	clone_size	cdr3_nt	cdr3_aa
TRBV27	TRBD1	TRBJ2-1	many	TGTGCCAGCAGTTTATCGGGACAGATCTACAATGAGCAGTTCTTC	CASSLSGQIYNEQFF
TRBV12-5	TRBD1	TRBJ1-2	-	TGTGCTAGTGGCAGGACAGGGGGCTATGGCTACACCTTC	CASGRTGGYGYTF
TRBV24-1	-	TRBJ1-1	few	TGTGCCACCAGTGATTGGGGCGGTGAAGCTTTCTTT	CATSDWGGEAFF
TRBV4-1	-	TRBJ1-3	many	TGCGCCAGCAGCCAAGATCTTACTGGAAACACCATATATTTT	CASSQDLTGNTIYF
TRBV5-4	-	TRBJ2-1	many	TGTGCCAGCAGCTTGGGTGGCCGAGGGGGCTCCTACAATGAGCAGTTCTTC	CASSLGGRGGSYNEQFF
TRBV2	-	TRBJ1-6	many	TGTGCCAGCTCCCAGGGTAATTCACCCCTCCACTTT	CASSQGNSPLHF
TRBV3-1	TRBD2	TRBJ2-7	many	TGTGCCAGCAGACTAGCGGGGGCATCTGGGGAGCAGTACTTC	CASRLAGASGEQYF
TRBV2	TRBD1	TRBJ2-5	-	TGTGCCAGCAGTCGGGGACAGGGGGCCCAAGAGACCCAGTACTTC	CASSRGQGAQETQYF
TRBV18	-	TRBJ2-2	many	TGTGCCAGCTCACCATTAGCGCGGGCTTCGAACACCGGGGAGCTGTTTTTT	CASSPLARASNTGELFF
TRBV6-5	-	TRBJ2-2	-	TGTGCCAGCACCACAATTGGGTCCCTAGACACCGGGGAGCTGTTTTTT	CASTTIGSLDTGELFF
TRBV5-6	TRBD1	TRBJ2-5	few	TGTGCCAGCAGTTATTGGACAGGAGATCAAGAGACCCAGTACTTC	CASSYWTGDQETQYF